This record concerns one T cell receptor (beta chain) sequence. This specimen belongs to a study of OX40 agonist ivuxolimab in advanced cancers. With 6 bases removed from V and 2 bases from J, the gap between germline ends came to 7 bases. CDR1 SGHTA and CDR2 FQGNSA come from the germline V gene. The CDR3 is made up of 13 amino acids. Only in-frame clones appear in the TCRdb table, and some are missing; sequencing was by immunoSEQ multiplex PCR. The sample gives about 56,000 clones, about four fifths of which show up once; about 4.8% is in the top ten. This rearrangement joins TRBV7-2 to TRBJ1-4; perhaps TRBD1 as D (5 bases). The TCR sequence derives from an adult with an advanced solid tumor such as melanoma, head and neck, liver or kidney cancer. The input for sequencing was CD4+ or CD8+ T cells sorted from blood, taken in a trial of the OX40 agonist ivuxolimab. CDR3 amino acids: CASSRQTNEKLFF. In DNA, the CDR3 is TGTGCCAGCAGTCGACAGACTAATGAAAAACTGTTTTTT.